This T cell receptor beta chain was retrieved from a study of Graves' ophthalmopathy and Graves' hyperthyroidism. Whole-study results and caveats: Most clonotypes expanded in thyroid above 0.001 frequency were present in blood too.

The authors amplified TCR beta CDR3 regions, and they did so from RNA transcripts for repertoire sequencing. Investigators did first-round RT-PCR with HTBI primers, then second-round multiplex PCR. TCRdb re-analysed the multiplex PCR reads in MiXCR, keeping a single row per CDR3 protein. The table records about 620,000 distinct CDR3 sequences, 22% of them present only once. At least ten counts were recorded for this clonotype. Its antigen is unknown. This CDR3 has 11 amino acids. Per the germline V gene, CDR1 is MNHNS and CDR2 is SASEGT. Trimming shortened V by 0 bases and J by 19 bases, and 10 bases separated the two germline ends.

This receptor was obtained from a woman under 30 with stable Graves' hyperthyroidism. Some clones in this sample may be carry-over from other donors' samples. The gene calls are TRBV6-1 and TRBJ1-6; D may be TRBD1 (5 bases). The sample consisted of peripheral blood. The CDR3 loop is CASSEALGAHF. The CDR3 coding sequence is TGTGCCAGCAGTGAAGCGCTAGGGGCGCACTTT.